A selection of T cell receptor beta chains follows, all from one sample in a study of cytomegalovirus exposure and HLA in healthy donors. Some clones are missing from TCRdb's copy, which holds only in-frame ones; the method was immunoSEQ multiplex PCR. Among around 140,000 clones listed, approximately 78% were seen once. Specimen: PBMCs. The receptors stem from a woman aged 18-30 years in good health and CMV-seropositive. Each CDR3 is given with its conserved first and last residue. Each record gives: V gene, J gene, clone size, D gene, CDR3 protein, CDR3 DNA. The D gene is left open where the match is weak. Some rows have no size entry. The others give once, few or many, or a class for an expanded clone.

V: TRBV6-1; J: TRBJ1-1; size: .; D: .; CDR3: CASSTGLLNTEAFF; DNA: TGTGCCAGCAGTACGGGACTCTTGAACACTGAAGCTTTCTTT
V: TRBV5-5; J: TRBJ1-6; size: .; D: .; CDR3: CASREQGVNSPLHF; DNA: TGTGCCAGCAGGGAACAGGGAGTGAATTCACCCCTCCACTTT
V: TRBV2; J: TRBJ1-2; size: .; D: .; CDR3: CASSRRQANYGYTF; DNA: TGTGCCAGCAGTAGAAGACAGGCTAACTACGGCTACACCTTC
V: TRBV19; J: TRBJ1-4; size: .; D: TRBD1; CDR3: CASSPGDSNEKLFF; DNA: TGTGCCAGTAGTCCCGGGGACAGTAATGAAAAACTGTTTTTT
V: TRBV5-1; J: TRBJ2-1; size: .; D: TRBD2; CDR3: CASSPWTSGDYEQFF; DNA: TGCGCCAGCAGCCCCTGGACTAGCGGGGACTATGAGCAGTTCTTC
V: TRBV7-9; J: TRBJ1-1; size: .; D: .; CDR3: CASYLGQGNTEAFF; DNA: TGTGCCAGCTATCTCGGCCAGGGGAACACTGAAGCTTTCTTT
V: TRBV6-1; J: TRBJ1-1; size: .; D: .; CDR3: CASIRQVSTEAFF; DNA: TGTGCCAGCATTAGACAGGTTAGCACTGAAGCTTTCTTT
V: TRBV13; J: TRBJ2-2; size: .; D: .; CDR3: CASSPRGFQGTNTGELFF; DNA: TGTGCCAGCAGCCCCCGAGGGTTCCAGGGGACGAACACCGGGGAGCTGTTTTTT
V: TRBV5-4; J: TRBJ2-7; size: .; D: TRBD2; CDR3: CASSFGLAYEQYF; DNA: TGTGCCAGCAGCTTCGGACTAGCTTACGAGCAGTACTTC
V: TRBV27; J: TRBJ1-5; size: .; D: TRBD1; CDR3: CASSPTGAARGQPQHF; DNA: TGTGCCAGCAGTCCTACAGGGGCCGCACGGGGTCAGCCCCAGCATTTT
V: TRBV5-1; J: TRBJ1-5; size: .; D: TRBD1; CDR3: CASSPGTGNQPQHF; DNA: TGCGCCAGCAGCCCGGGGACAGGGAATCAGCCCCAGCATTTT
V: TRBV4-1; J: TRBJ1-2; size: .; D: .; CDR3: CASSQEGAYGYTF; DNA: TGCGCCAGCAGCCAAGAGGGGGCCTATGGCTACACCTTC
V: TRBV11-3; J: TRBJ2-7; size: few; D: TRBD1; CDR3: CASSPGQGLYEQYF; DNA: TGTGCCAGCTCTCCGGGACAGGGGCTCTACGAGCAGTACTTC
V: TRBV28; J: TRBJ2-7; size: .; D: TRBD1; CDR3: CASSLTGGPYEQYF; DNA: TGTGCCAGCAGTTTGACAGGGGGTCCCTACGAGCAGTACTTC
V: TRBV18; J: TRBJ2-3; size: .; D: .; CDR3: CASSGQSTDTQYF; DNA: TGTGCCAGCTCCGGACAGAGCACAGATACGCAGTATTTT
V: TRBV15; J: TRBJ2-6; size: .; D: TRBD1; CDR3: CATSRDRLQSGANVLTF; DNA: TGTGCCACCAGCAGGGACAGGCTCCAGTCTGGGGCCAACGTCCTGACTTTC
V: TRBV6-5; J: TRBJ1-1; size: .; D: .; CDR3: CASRIGGTTEAFF; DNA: TGTGCCAGCAGAATCGGGGGTACCACTGAAGCTTTCTTT
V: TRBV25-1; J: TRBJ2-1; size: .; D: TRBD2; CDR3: CASSEYRGGIYNEQFF; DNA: TGCGCCAGCAGTGAATATCGGGGGGGCATCTACAATGAGCAGTTCTTC
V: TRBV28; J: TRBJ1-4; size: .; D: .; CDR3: CASSLWGGDEKLFF; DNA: TGTGCCAGCAGCCTTTGGGGGGGCGATGAAAAACTGTTTTTT
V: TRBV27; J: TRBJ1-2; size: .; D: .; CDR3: CASSSQPGFGGYTF; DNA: TGTGCCAGCAGCTCTCAACCTGGGTTCGGGGGCTACACCTTC
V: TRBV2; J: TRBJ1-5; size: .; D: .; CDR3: CASSEEAGWNQPQHF; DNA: TGTGCCAGCAGTGAAGAGGCAGGGTGGAATCAGCCCCAGCATTTT
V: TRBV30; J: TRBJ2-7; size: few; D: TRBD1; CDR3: CAWKGTGRNEQYF; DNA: TGTGCCTGGAAAGGGACAGGTAGAAACGAGCAGTACTTC
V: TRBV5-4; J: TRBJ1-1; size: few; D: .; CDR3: CASSLEAGNTEAFF; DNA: TGTGCCAGCAGCTTGGAGGCGGGGAACACTGAAGCTTTCTTT
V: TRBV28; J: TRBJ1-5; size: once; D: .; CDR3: CASSLRLGAGNQPQHF; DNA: TGTGCCAGCAGTTTGCGGCTGGGGGCGGGCAATCAGCCCCAGCATTTT
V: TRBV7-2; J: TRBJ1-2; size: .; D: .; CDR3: CASSPRGALIYGYTF; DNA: TGTGCCAGCAGCCCTCGCGGGGCGCTTATCTATGGCTACACCTTC
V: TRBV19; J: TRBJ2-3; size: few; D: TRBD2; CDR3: CASSRSSGGTSTDTQYF; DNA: TGTGCCAGTAGTAGGTCTAGCGGGGGCACCAGCACAGATACGCAGTATTTT
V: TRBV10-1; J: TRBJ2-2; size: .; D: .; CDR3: CASSEPTTGELFF; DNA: TGCGCCAGCAGTGAGCCAACAACCGGGGAGCTGTTTTTT
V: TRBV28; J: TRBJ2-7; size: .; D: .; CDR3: CAGSSRQDAIYEQYF; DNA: TGTGCCGGCAGCTCTAGACAGGATGCTATCTACGAGCAGTACTTC
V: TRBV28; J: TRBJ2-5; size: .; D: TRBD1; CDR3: CASSFLDRDRGFETQYF; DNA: TGTGCCAGCAGTTTTCTTGACCGGGACAGGGGTTTTGAGACCCAGTACTTC
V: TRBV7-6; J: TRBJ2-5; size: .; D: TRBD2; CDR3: CASSLLWGGQETQYF; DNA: TGTGCCAGCAGCCTCCTTTGGGGGGGACAAGAGACCCAGTACTTC
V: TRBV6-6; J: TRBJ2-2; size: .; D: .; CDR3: CASSYSKWGAGELFF; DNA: TGTGCCAGCAGTTACTCGAAATGGGGGGCCGGGGAGCTGTTTTTT
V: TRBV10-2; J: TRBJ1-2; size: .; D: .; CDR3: CASSETRGYGYTF; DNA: TGCGCCAGCAGTGAGACCAGGGGCTATGGCTACACCTTC
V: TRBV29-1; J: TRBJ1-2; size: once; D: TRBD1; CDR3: CSVGVTGEHGYTF; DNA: TGCAGCGTTGGAGTGACAGGGGAACATGGCTACACCTTC
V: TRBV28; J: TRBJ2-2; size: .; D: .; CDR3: CASSLLGASTGELFF; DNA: TGTGCCAGCAGTTTATTGGGGGCCAGCACCGGGGAGCTGTTTTTT
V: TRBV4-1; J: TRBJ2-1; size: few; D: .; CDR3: CASSQEWEAGWEQFF; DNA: TGCGCCAGCAGCCAAGAATGGGAAGCAGGGTGGGAGCAGTTCTTC
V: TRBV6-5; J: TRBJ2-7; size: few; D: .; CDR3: CASSEVEGSYEQYF; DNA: TGTGCCAGCAGTGAAGTCGAGGGAAGCTACGAGCAGTACTTC
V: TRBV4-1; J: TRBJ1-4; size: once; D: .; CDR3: CASSLWQGLGNEKLFF; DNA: TGCGCCAGCAGCCTCTGGCAGGGTTTGGGGAATGAAAAACTGTTTTTT
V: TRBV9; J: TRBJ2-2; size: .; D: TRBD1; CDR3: CASSPRTGANTGELFF; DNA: TGTGCCAGCAGCCCACGGACAGGCGCGAACACCGGGGAGCTGTTTTTT
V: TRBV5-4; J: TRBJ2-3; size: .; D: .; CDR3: CASRPTSTDTQYF; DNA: TGTGCCAGCAGGCCAACTAGCACAGATACGCAGTATTTT
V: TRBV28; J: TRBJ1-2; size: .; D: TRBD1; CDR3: CASSPHTTGWDGYTF; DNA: TGTGCCAGCAGTCCACACACGACAGGGTGGGATGGCTACACCTTC
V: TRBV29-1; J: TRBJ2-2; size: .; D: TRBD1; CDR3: CSARDRGRTGELFF; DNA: TGCAGCGCCCGTGACAGGGGGCGCACCGGGGAGCTGTTTTTT
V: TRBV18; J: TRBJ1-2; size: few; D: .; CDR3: CASSPTDWLQGGYTF; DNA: TGTGCCAGCTCACCTACTGACTGGCTCCAAGGTGGCTACACCTTC
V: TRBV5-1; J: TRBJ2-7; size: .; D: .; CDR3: CASSLGQNTYEQYF; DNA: TGCGCCAGCAGCTTGGGACAGAACACCTACGAGCAGTACTTC
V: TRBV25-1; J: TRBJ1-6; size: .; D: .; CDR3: CASSDGQGTGSPLHF; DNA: TGTGCCAGCAGTGATGGGCAGGGTACGGGTTCACCCCTCCACTTT
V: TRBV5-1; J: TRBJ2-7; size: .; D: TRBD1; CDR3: CASSLGTGAYEQYF; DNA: TGCGCCAGCAGCTTGGGGACAGGGGCCTACGAGCAGTACTTC
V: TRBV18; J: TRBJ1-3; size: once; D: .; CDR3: CASSPTAYSGNTIYF; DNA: TGTGCCAGCTCACCTACCGCCTACTCTGGAAACACCATATATTTT
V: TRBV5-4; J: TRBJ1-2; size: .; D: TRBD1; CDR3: CASSLGDRVSYGYTF; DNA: TGTGCCAGCAGCTTGGGTGACAGGGTGAGCTATGGCTACACCTTC
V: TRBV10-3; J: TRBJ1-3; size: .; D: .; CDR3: CAISELWAGSGNTIYF; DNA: TGTGCCATCAGTGAGTTGTGGGCCGGCTCTGGAAACACCATATATTTT
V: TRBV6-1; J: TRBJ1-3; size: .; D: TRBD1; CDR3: CASSEERQGHTIYF; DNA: TGTGCCAGCAGTGAAGAAAGACAGGGACACACCATATATTTT
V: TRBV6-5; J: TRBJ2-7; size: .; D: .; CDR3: CASSYEGDYEQYF; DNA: TGTGCCAGCAGTTACGAGGGCGACTACGAGCAGTACTTC
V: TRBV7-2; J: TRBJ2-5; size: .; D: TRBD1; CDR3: CASSPPGTGSWETQYF; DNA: TGTGCCAGCAGCCCACCGGGGACAGGGTCGTGGGAGACCCAGTACTTC